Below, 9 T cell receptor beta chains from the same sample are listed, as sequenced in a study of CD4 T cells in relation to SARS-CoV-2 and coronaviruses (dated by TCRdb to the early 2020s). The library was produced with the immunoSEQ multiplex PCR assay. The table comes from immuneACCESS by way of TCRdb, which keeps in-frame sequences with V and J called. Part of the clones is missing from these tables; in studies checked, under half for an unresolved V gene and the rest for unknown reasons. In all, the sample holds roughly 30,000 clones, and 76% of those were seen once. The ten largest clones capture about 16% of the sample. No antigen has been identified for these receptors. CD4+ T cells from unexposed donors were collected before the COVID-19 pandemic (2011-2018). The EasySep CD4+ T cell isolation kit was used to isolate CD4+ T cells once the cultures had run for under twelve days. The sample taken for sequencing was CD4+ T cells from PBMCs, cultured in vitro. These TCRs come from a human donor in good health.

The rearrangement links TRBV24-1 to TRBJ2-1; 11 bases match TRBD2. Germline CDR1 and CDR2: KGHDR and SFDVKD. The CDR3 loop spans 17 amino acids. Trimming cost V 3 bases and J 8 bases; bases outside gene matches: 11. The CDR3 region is CATSDGDPSGRLDEQFF. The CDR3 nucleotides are TGTGCCACCAGTGATGGAGATCCTAGCGGGAGGTTGGATGAGCAGTTCTTC.

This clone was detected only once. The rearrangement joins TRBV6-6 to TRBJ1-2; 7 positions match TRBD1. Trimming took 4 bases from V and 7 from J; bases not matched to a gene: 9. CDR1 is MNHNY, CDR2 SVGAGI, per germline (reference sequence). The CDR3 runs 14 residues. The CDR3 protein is CASSLTPRQGGYTF. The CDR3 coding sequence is TGTGCCAGCAGTTTGACACCCCGACAGGGTGGCTACACCTTC.

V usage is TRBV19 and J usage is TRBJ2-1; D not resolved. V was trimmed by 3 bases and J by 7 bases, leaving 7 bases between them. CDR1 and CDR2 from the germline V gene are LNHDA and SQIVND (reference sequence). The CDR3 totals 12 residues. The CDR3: CASSIGSNEQFF. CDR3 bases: TGTGCCAGTAGTATCGGTTCAAATGAGCAGTTCTTC.

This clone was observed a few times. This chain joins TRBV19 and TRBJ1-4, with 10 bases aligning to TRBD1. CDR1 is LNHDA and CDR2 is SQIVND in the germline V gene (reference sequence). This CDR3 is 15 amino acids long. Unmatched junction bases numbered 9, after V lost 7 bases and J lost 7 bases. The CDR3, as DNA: TGTGCCAGTACCGGGGCCGGGACAGGGGTTGAAAAACTGTTTTTT. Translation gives CASTGAGTGVEKLFF.

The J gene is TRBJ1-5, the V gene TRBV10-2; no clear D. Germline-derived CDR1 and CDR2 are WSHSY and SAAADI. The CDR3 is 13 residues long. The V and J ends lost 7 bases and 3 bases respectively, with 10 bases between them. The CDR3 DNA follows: TGCGCCAGCATGGGAAAATTCAATCAGCCCCAGCATTTT. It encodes CASMGKFNQPQHF.

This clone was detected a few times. The CDR3 sequence: CASTRDRKGLGYTF. The DNA for the CDR3 is TGTGCCTCTACCAGGGACAGGAAAGGGCTCGGCTACACCTTC. The chain links TRBV30 to TRBJ1-2; 8 bases map to TRBD1. CDR1 is GTSNPN, CDR2 SVGIG, per germline (reference sequence). The CDR3 has 14 amino acids. The junction had 15 bases not matched to a gene; V was cut back by 7 bases and J by 8 bases.

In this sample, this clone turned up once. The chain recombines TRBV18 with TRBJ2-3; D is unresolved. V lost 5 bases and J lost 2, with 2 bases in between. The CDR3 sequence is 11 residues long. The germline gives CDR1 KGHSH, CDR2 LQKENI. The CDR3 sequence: CASSSTDTQYF. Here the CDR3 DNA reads TGTGCCAGCTCATCCACAGATACGCAGTATTTT.

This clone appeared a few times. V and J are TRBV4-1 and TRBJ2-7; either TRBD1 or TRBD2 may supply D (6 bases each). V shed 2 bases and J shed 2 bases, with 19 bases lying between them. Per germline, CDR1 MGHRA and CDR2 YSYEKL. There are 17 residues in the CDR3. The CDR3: CASSQFARGRRPYEQYF. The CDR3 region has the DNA TGCGCCAGCAGCCAATTTGCACGGGGGCGTCGGCCCTACGAGCAGTACTTC.

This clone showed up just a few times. CDR3 DNA: TGCGCCAGCAGCCAAGAAGTACGGGGCGGGGGGAAAGCTTTCTTT. Translation: CASSQEVRGGGKAFF. The V call is TRBV4-3, the J call TRBJ1-1; possibly TRBD1 for D (5 bases). CDR3 length: 15 amino acids. Germline assignment: CDR1 LGHNA and CDR2 YSLEER. V was trimmed by 0 bases and J by 9 bases, leaving 17 bases between them.